The T cell receptor (beta chain) under discussion was sequenced for a study of blood T cell repertoires in COVID-19. Across the study: COVID-19 samples collected from the United States, Italy and Spain covered acute and convalescent phases. T cells, B-cell-depleted T cells, or PBMCs supplied cDNA or gDNA.

The CDR3 is 14 residues long. Germline V gene sequence: CDR1 SGHRS, CDR2 YFSETQ. Trimming shortened V by 0 bases and J by 7 bases, and 11 bases separated the two germline ends. TCRdb's table, derived via immunoSEQ multiplex PCR, lists solely in-frame clones and lacks some. The data hold 110,000 or so clones, with around nine tenths observed a single time. Sequencing was carried out using peripheral blood. This TCR came from a woman between 50 and 59 years old with acute or convalescent COVID-19. The V gene is TRBV5-1, the J gene TRBJ1-5; a weak D match, TRBD1 (6 bases). The CDR3 sequence: CASSLEGEGQPQHF. DNA of the CDR3: TGCGCCAGCAGCTTGGAGGGGGAAGGCCAGCCCCAGCATTTT.